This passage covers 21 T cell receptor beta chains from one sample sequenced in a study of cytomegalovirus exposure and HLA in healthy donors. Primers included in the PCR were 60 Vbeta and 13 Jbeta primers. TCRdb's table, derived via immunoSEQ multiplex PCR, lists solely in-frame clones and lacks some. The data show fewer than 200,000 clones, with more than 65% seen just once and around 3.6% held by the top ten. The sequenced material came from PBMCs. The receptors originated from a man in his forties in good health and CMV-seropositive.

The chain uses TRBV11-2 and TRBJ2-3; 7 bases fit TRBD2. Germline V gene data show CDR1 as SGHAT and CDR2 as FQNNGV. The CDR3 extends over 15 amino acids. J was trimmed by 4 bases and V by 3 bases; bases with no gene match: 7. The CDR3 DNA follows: TGTGCCAGCAGCTTGGGGGGGAGCCAGCCAGATACGCAGTATTTT. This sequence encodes CASSLGGSQPDTQYF.

The CDR3 DNA is TGTGCCAGCAGCTTAGGTTCCGGGGACGAGCAGTACTTC. Translating gives CASSLGSGDEQYF. The chain is built from TRBV7-2 and TRBJ2-7; D perhaps matches TRBD2 (5 bases). CDR1 is SGHTA, CDR2 FQGNSA, per germline. Trimming took off 1 base at V and 5 bases at J, with 9 bases between the two ends. This CDR3 is 13 amino acids long.

The chain's CDR3 is CASSSAGWTEAFF. CDR3 coding DNA: TGTGCCAGCAGCTCAGCAGGGTGGACTGAAGCTTTCTTT. V gene TRBV5-4 combines with J gene TRBJ1-1; a weak D match, TRBD1 (5 bases). The CDR3 totals 13 residues. The germline gives CDR1 SGHNT, CDR2 YYREEE (reference sequence). The V end was cut by 3 bases, the J end by 5 bases, with 11 bases between.

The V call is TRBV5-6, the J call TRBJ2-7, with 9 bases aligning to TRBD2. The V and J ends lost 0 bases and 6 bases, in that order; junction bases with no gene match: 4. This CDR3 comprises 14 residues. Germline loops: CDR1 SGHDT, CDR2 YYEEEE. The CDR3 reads CASSLASGMGEQYF. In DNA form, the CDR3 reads TGTGCCAGCAGCTTGGCTAGCGGGATGGGCGAGCAGTACTTC.

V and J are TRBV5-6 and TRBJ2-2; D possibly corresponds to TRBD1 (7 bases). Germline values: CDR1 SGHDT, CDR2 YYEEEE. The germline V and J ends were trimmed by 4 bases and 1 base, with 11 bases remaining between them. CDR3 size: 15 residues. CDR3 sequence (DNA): TGTGCCAGCAGCGCGGGACAGAAGAACACCGGGGAGCTGTTTTTT. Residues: CASSAGQKNTGELFF.

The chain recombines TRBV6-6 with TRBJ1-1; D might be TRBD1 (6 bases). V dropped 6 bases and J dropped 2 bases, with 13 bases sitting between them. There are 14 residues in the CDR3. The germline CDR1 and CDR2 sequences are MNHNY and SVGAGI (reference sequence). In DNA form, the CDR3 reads TGTGCCAGCAGCCCTGGACAGACAAACACTGAAGCTTTCTTT. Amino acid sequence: CASSPGQTNTEAFF.

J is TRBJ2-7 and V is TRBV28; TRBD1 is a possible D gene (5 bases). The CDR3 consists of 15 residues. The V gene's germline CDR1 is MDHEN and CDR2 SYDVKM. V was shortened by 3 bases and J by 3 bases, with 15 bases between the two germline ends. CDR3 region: CASSFLGQGHYEQYF. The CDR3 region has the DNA TGTGCCAGCAGTTTTTTGGGGCAGGGCCACTACGAGCAGTACTTC.

The CDR3 DNA reads as TGTGCCAGCAGCCCTCGTCCGGGCACTGAAGCTTTCTTT. Its protein is CASSPRPGTEAFF. The V and J genes are TRBV11-3 and TRBJ1-1; D call uncertain. Germline loops: CDR1 SGHNT, CDR2 YENEEA. The CDR3 is 13 residues long. V lost 5 bases, J lost 4 bases, and 11 bases lay in between.

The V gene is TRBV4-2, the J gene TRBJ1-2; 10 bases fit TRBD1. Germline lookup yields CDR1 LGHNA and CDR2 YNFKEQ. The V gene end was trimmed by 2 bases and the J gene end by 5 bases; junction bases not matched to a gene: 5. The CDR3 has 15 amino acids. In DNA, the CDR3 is TGTGCCAGCAGCCAAACGACAGGGGGCGAGTATGGCTACACCTTC. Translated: CASSQTTGGEYGYTF.

CDR3 nucleotide sequence: TGTGCCAGCAGCCCCCGGACAGATCTAGATGCCGGGGAGCTGTTTTTT. Translated, it gives CASSPRTDLDAGELFF. V and J are TRBV5-4 and TRBJ2-2, with D maybe TRBD1 (6 bases). V was trimmed by 4 bases and J by 6 bases, leaving 19 bases between them. Germline CDR1 and CDR2: SGHNT and YYREEE (reference sequence). CDR3 length: 16 amino acids.

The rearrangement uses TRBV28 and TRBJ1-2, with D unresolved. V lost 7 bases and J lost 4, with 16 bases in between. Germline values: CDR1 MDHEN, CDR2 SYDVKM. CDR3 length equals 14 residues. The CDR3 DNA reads TGTGCCAGCAACCCACCCGGGGAAGGCTATGGCTACACCTTC. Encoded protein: CASNPPGEGYGYTF.

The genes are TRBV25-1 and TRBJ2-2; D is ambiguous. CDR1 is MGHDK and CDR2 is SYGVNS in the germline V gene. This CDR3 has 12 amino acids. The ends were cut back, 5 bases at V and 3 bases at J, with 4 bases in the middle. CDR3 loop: CASSTDTGELFF. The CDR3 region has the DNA TGTGCCAGCAGTACGGACACCGGGGAGCTGTTTTTT.

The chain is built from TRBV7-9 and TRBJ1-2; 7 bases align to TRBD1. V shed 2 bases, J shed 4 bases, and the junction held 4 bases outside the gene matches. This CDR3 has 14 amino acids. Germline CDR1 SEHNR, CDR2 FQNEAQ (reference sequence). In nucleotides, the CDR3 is TGTGCCAGCAGCTTACCGACAGGGACCTATGGCTACACCTTC. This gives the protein CASSLPTGTYGYTF.

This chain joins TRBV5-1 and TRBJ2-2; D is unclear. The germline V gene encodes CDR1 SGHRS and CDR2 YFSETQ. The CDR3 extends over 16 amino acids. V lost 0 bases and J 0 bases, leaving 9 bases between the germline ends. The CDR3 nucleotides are TGCGCCAGCAGCTTGGGTCCCCAGACGAACACCGGGGAGCTGTTTTTT. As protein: CASSLGPQTNTGELFF.

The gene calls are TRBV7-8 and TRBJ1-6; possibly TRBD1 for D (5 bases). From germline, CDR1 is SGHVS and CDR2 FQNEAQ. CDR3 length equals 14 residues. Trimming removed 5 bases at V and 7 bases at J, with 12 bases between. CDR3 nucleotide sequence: TGTGCCAGCAGCCACGGGGGTGGGAATTCACCCCTCCACTTT. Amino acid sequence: CASSHGGGNSPLHF. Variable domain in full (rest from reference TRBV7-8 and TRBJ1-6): GAGVSQSPRYKVAKRGQDVALRCDPISGHVSLFWYQQALGQGPEFLTYFQNEAQLDKSGLPSDRFFAERPEGSVSTLKIQRTQQEDSAVYLCASSHGGGNSPLHFGNGTRLTVT.

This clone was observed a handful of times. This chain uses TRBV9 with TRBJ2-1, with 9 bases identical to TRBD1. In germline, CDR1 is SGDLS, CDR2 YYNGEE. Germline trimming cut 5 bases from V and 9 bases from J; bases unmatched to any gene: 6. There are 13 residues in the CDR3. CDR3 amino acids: CASSTGGYGEQFF. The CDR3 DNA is TGTGCCAGCAGTACAGGGGGCTATGGTGAGCAGTTCTTC.

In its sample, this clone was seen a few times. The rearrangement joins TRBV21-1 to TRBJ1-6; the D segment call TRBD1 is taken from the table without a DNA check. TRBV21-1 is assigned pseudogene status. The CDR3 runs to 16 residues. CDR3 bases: TGTGCCAGCAGCAAAAGAACAGGGTGGGGGTATTCACCCCTCCACTTT. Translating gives CASSKRTGWGYSPLHF.

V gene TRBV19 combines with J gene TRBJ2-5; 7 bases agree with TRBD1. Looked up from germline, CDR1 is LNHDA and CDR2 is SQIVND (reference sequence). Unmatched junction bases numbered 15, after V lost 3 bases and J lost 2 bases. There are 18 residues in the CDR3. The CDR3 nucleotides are TGTGCCAGTAGTATCGGCAGGGGGTTTGGCGCTTCACAAGAGACCCAGTACTTC. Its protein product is CASSIGRGFGASQETQYF.

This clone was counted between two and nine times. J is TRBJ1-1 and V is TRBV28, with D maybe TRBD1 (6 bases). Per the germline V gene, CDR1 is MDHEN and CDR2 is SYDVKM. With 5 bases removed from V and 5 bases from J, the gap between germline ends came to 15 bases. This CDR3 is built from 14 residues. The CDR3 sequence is CASSPHGQPTEAFF. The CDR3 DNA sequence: TGTGCCAGCAGTCCGCACGGACAGCCTACTGAAGCTTTCTTT.

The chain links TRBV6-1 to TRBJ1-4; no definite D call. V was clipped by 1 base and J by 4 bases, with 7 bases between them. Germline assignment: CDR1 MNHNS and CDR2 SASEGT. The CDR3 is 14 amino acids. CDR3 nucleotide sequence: TGTGCCAGCAGTGAAGGCAGTTTTAATGAAAAACTGTTTTTT. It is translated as CASSEGSFNEKLFF.

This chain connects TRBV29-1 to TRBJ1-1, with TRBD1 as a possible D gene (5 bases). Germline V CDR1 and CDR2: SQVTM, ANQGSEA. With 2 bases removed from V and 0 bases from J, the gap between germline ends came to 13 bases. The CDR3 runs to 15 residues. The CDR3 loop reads CSVEPRGELNTEAFF. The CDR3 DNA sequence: TGCAGCGTTGAACCGCGGGGGGAACTGAACACTGAAGCTTTCTTT.